Below, one TCR beta chain is given with its context. What it binds is not known. These data are taken from a study of radiotherapy plus CTLA-4 blockade in lung cancer. The overall study: Objective responses emerged in around 18% of patients, and 31% attained disease control. The study, taken as a whole, reports: Reportedly, early blood T cell clone dynamics best predicted response, with interferon-beta. Subsequent to radiotherapy plus ipilimumab, tumor-derived TCR clones underwent expansion in blood.

Focal radiation was given together with CTLA-4 blockade (ipilimumab) to patients with chemo-refractory metastatic non-small-cell lung cancer. Measured with immunoSEQ multiplex PCR; TCRdb has only the in-frame clones, and not every one. The sample has around 80,000 clones, 70% to 85% seen once. Specimen: peripheral blood, collected from a patient treated with radiotherapy plus ipilimumab. This TCR was sampled from a human donor with non-small cell lung cancer who had stable disease on radiotherapy plus ipilimumab.

CDR3 coding DNA: TGCGCCAGCAGCTTGGGCCCTAATTATAGCAATCAGCCCCAGCATTTT. Translated: CASSLGPNYSNQPQHF. The gene calls are TRBV5-1 and TRBJ1-5; D call uncertain. Germline V gives CDR1 SGHRS, CDR2 YFSETQ. V was shortened by 0 bases and J by 0 bases, with 10 bases between the two germline ends. There are 16 residues in the CDR3.